This TCR beta chain emerged from a study of blood T cell repertoires in COVID-19. Study-level background: Samples of COVID-19 (acute and convalescent) were obtained from the United States, Italy and Spain. Nucleic acid was either cDNA or gDNA, and it came from T cells, B-cell-depleted T cells, or PBMCs.

In the original processing: Reference gene primer amplification gave estimated nucleated cell counts. Generated by immunoSEQ multiplex PCR, the TCRdb table keeps only in-frame clones and is missing some. V and J calls and clone size are given by that table; D and trimming were obtained from the DNA. The repertoire consists of 150,000 to 200,000 clones, with over 85% occurring once and the leading ten covering 4.5% to 5.5%. The CDR3 consists of 15 residues. V was shortened by 0 bases and J by 2 bases, with 14 bases between the two germline ends. Germline loops: CDR1 GTSNPN, CDR2 SVGIG (reference sequence).

The chain is built from TRBV30 and TRBJ2-7; D remains unclear. The sequenced sample was peripheral blood. The source of this sequence is a woman between 45 and 60 years old with acute or convalescent COVID-19. The DNA for the CDR3 is TGTGCCTGGAGTGTTGTAGAACAGTCCCCCTACGAGCAGTACTTC. Its protein is CAWSVVEQSPYEQYF.